This T cell receptor beta chain was identified during a study of STAT5B mutations in CD4+ large granular lymphocyte leukemia. At the level of the study: CD8+ depletion followed by anti-CD4 microbead selection was applied to cryopreserved cells. Broader study findings: Without HLA matching, higher CD4+ than CD8+ T-LGLL clonality could reflect small sample size. No patients shared main leukemic clonotypes, though around 24% appeared at low frequency elsewhere.

Here immunoSEQ multiplex PCR was the method, and the copy in TCRdb shows in-frame clones only, minus some. The sample comprises thousands of clones, just under 75% of which are singletons, and less than 2% rests with the top ten. Trimming took off 2 bases at V and 4 bases at J, with 15 bases between the two ends. The CDR3 covers 15 residues. From germline, CDR1 is SGDLS and CDR2 YYNGEE. A remark on this clone: As yet, its antigen is unknown.

The chain has TRBV9 and TRBJ2-5; D might be TRBD2 (6 bases). Material for sequencing was PBMCs. This TCR was recovered from a woman between 70 and 85 years old with CD4+ T-cell large granular lymphocyte leukemia. DNA of the CDR3: TGTGCCAGCAGCGTGCGGGGAAGGAGCCCAGAGACCCAGTACTTC. Amino acids: CASSVRGRSPETQYF.